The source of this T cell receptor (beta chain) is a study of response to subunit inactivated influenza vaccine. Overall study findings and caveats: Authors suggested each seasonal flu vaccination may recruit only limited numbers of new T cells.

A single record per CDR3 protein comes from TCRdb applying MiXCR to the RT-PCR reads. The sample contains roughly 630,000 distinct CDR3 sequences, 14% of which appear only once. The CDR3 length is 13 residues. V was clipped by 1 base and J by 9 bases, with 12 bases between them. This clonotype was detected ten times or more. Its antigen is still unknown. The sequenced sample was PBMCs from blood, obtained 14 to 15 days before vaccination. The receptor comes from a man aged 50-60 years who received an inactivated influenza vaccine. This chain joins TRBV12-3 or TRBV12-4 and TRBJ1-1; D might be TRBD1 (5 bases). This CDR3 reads CASSLVGPTQAFF. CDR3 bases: TGTGCCAGCAGTTTAGTGGGACCAACACAAGCTTTCTTT.